One sample yielded the 17 T cell receptor beta chains listed below, sequenced in a study of OX40 agonist ivuxolimab in advanced cancers. Sequenced by immunoSEQ multiplex PCR; TCRdb stores in-frame clones only, minus some. The sample gives 110,000 or so clones, roughly 90% of which show up once; under 0.85% is in the top ten. This specimen consisted of CD4+ or CD8+ T cells sorted from blood, obtained in a trial of the OX40 agonist ivuxolimab. The receptors stem from an adult with an advanced solid tumor such as melanoma, head and neck, liver or kidney cancer.

The chain carries TRBV19 and TRBJ2-2, with TRBD1 matching over 12 bases. The length of the CDR3 is 14 residues. Losses at the gene ends were 8 bases for V and 5 bases for J; bases not matched to a gene: 3. Germline-derived CDR1 and CDR2 are LNHDA and SQIVND (reference sequence). This CDR3 is CASGDRGLTGELFF. CDR3 DNA sequence: TGTGCCAGTGGGGACAGGGGGCTTACCGGGGAGCTGTTTTTT.

This CDR3 is CASSQIYEQYF. The CDR3, as DNA: TGTGCCAGCAGCCAAATCTACGAGCAGTACTTC. The V and J genes are TRBV6-1 and TRBJ2-7; D not resolved. V was pared by 6 bases and J by 3 bases, with 6 bases between. The germline gives CDR1 MNHNS, CDR2 SASEGT. CDR3 length: 11 amino acids.

The chain employs TRBV6-5 and TRBJ1-1; the D is unclear. CDR1 and CDR2 from the germline V gene are MNHEY and SVGAGI. The CDR3 sequence is 14 residues long. Trimming left V 0 bases short and J 8 bases short, with 13 bases between. In DNA form, the CDR3 reads TGTGCCAGCAGTTACTCGAATCCGGAGAGAGAAGCTTTCTTT. As protein: CASSYSNPEREAFF.

This rearrangement joins TRBV25-1 to TRBJ1-2; D uncertain. The CDR3 loop spans 12 amino acids. The germline CDR1 and CDR2 sequences are MGHDK and SYGVNS. Between the trimmed V and J ends, which lost 0 bases and 12 bases, there was a span of 11 bases. The CDR3 here is CASSEYRPGNTF. DNA of the CDR3: TGTGCCAGCAGTGAATATCGGCCCGGAAACACCTTC.

This clone was seen a handful of times. The chain recombines TRBV18 with TRBJ1-5; D is ambiguous. The CDR3 is 13 residues long. Germline V gene lookup returns CDR1 KGHSH and CDR2 LQKENI. Deletions cut 2 bases from V and 7 bases from J, with 9 bases between. As DNA, the CDR3 is TGTGCCAGCTCACCAGGGGTTTCGCAGCCCCAGCATTTT. Translation: CASSPGVSQPQHF.

This sequence joins TRBV19 and TRBJ1-4, with D possibly matching TRBD1 (6 bases). The germline CDR1 and CDR2 sequences are LNHDA and SQIVND (reference sequence). The CDR3 runs to 13 residues. V was pared by 8 bases and J by 4 bases, with 11 bases between. As DNA, the CDR3 is TGTGCCAGTTCGACAGGCATTAATGAAAAACTGTTTTTT. Protein product: CASSTGINEKLFF.

The count of this clone is one. V usage is TRBV4-1 and J usage is TRBJ1-1, with 7 positions matching TRBD1. J was trimmed by 7 bases and V by 2 bases; bases with no gene match: 7. The CDR3 loop spans 14 amino acids. Germline V gene data show CDR1 as MGHRA and CDR2 as YSYEKL. The CDR3 nucleotides read TGCGCCAGCAGCCAACCGAGACAGGGAAGTGAAGCTTTCTTT. Amino acids: CASSQPRQGSEAFF.

This clone was seen once. The chain links TRBV14 to TRBJ2-5; D is ambiguous. This CDR3 is 14 amino acids long. Deletions cut 1 base from V and 4 bases from J, with 10 bases between. CDR1 is SGHDN, CDR2 FVKESK, per germline. The CDR3 reads CASSQGAYLETQYF. CDR3 sequence (DNA): TGTGCCAGCAGCCAAGGGGCTTACCTAGAGACCCAGTACTTC.

The J gene is TRBJ1-5, the V gene TRBV6-1, with D unresolved. The germline V and J ends were trimmed by 4 bases and 3 bases, with 10 bases remaining between them. Per the germline V gene, CDR1 is MNHNS and CDR2 is SASEGT. The CDR3 is 14 amino acids. CDR3 sequence reads: CASSGGLFNQPQHF. The CDR3 region has the DNA TGTGCCAGCAGTGGCGGCCTATTCAATCAGCCCCAGCATTTT.

The gene calls are TRBV18 and TRBJ2-3; D gene uncertain. Germline values: CDR1 KGHSH, CDR2 LQKENI. This CDR3 spans 14 amino acids. The germline V and J ends were trimmed by 3 bases and 5 bases, with 12 bases remaining between them. The CDR3 region has the DNA TGTGCCAGCTCACCCGACGGACCGGGAGATACGCAGTATTTT. Amino acids: CASSPDGPGDTQYF.

This clone has only one observation. The chain uses TRBV15 and TRBJ1-1; 11 bases map to TRBD1. The germline V gene has CDR1 LNHNV and CDR2 YYDKDF (reference sequence). V trimming: 1 base; J trimming: 4 bases; junction bases outside the gene matches: 5. The CDR3 runs 16 residues. CDR3 residues: CATSRVVGTGGTEAFF. Written as DNA, the CDR3 is TGTGCCACCAGCAGAGTCGTCGGGACAGGGGGCACTGAAGCTTTCTTT.

In nucleotides, the CDR3 is TGTGCCAGCAGTTATAGGACAGGGGATTGGAACACCATATATTTT. Translation gives CASSYRTGDWNTIYF. This chain links TRBV7-9 with TRBJ1-3; 9 bases are shared with TRBD1. Germline V lookup: CDR1 SEHNR, CDR2 FQNEAQ (reference sequence). V lost 6 bases and J lost 7; bases outside the gene matches: 10. The CDR3 is made up of 15 amino acids.

The gene calls are TRBV2 and TRBJ2-3; either TRBD1 or TRBD2 may supply D (6 bases each). Trimming took off 7 bases at V and 2 bases at J, with 13 bases between the two ends. The CDR3 sequence is 14 residues long. Germline assignment: CDR1 SNHLY and CDR2 FYNNEI. CDR3 coding DNA: TGTGCCAGCAATCGGGGGCGCCTCACAGATACGCAGTATTTT. Its translation: CASNRGRLTDTQYF.

The chain has TRBV4-1 and TRBJ2-1; 7 positions agree with TRBD2. This CDR3 has 16 residues. J lost 4 bases, V lost 1 base, and 7 bases had no gene match. Germline lookup yields CDR1 MGHRA and CDR2 YSYEKL. The CDR3, as DNA: TGCGCCAGCAGCCAAGTGGGGAGGGGAGAATACAATGAGCAGTTCTTC. Encoded protein: CASSQVGRGEYNEQFF.

The rearrangement joins TRBV18 to TRBJ2-5; 7 positions agree with TRBD2. Germline lookup yields CDR1 KGHSH and CDR2 LQKENI. The CDR3 is made up of 15 amino acids. Trimming cost V 0 bases and J 4 bases; bases outside gene matches: 5. The CDR3 loop is CASSPPSGGGETQYF. The CDR3, as DNA: TGTGCCAGCTCACCACCATCGGGGGGAGGAGAGACCCAGTACTTC.

The chain is built from TRBV5-4 and TRBJ2-5; D is uncertain. The CDR3 contains 12 residues. Germline assignment: CDR1 SGHNT and CDR2 YYREEE (reference sequence). With 7 bases removed from V and 4 bases from J, the gap between germline ends came to 11 bases. The CDR3 region is CASGFVGETQYF. Here the CDR3 DNA reads TGTGCCAGCGGATTTGTCGGAGAGACCCAGTACTTC.

The V call is TRBV6-6, the J call TRBJ2-3; 9 nucleotides agree with TRBD2. After removal of 0 bases from V and 3 bases from J, the junction contained 4 bases not matched to a gene. This CDR3 has 16 residues. CDR1 and CDR2 from the germline V gene are MNHNY and SVGAGI (reference sequence). CDR3 coding DNA: TGTGCCAGCAGTTACTCGGCGGGGGGGATTACAGATACGCAGTATTTT. Translating gives CASSYSAGGITDTQYF.